The 18 T cell receptor beta chains below were found in one sample sequenced in a study of T cell responses to AZD1222 COVID-19 vaccine. The repertoire was sequenced with immunoSEQ multiplex PCR; TCRdb's copy has only in-frame clones and lacks some. This table holds around 120,000 clones, about 92% found once. The sequenced sample was peripheral blood, obtained 28 days after the second AZD1222 dose. All receptors come from an adult who received the AZD1222 COVID-19 vaccine.

This rearrangement joins TRBV5-5 to TRBJ2-7; D not certain. Germline CDR1 SGHKS, CDR2 YYEKEE (reference sequence). The V gene lost 4 bases and the J gene lost 2 bases, with 13 bases spanning the gap. The CDR3 covers 14 residues. The CDR3 region is CASSLRIPAYEQYF. The CDR3 DNA follows: TGTGCCAGCAGCCTAAGAATCCCAGCCTACGAGCAGTACTTC.

The gene calls are TRBV19 and TRBJ1-5, with 8 nucleotides matching TRBD1. The ends lost 1 base at V and 5 bases at J; junction bases unmatched: 1. The germline V gene encodes CDR1 LNHDA and CDR2 SQIVND (reference sequence). The CDR3 is made up of 14 amino acids. The CDR3 loop reads CASSIGTGYQPQHF. The CDR3 coding sequence is TGTGCCAGTAGTATAGGGACAGGGTATCAGCCCCAGCATTTT.

J is TRBJ2-3 and V is TRBV9; the D gene is possibly TRBD2 (5 bases). V dropped 3 bases and J dropped 4 bases, with 15 bases sitting between them. Germline CDR1 reads SGDLS; CDR2 reads YYNGEE. This CDR3 region has 15 residues. CDR3 in amino acids: CASSDARRRPDTQYF. DNA of the CDR3: TGTGCCAGCAGCGATGCAAGGAGGAGGCCAGATACGCAGTATTTT.

V usage is TRBV19 and J usage is TRBJ1-4; 8 bases fit TRBD1. There are 17 residues in the CDR3. V lost 4 bases, J lost 0 bases, and 7 bases stayed unmatched. Germline V gene lookup returns CDR1 LNHDA and CDR2 SQIVND (reference sequence). The CDR3 nucleotides read TGTGCCAGTAGTAGACAGGGGTCTAAAGCAACTAATGAAAAACTGTTTTTT. This encodes CASSRQGSKATNEKLFF. The full variable domain, its missing parts supplied by reference TRBV19 and TRBJ1-4, is DGGITQSPKYLFRKEGQNVTLSCEQNLNHDAMYWYRQDPGQGLRLIYYSQIVNDFQKGDIAEGYSVSREKKESFPLTVTSAQKNPTAFYLCASSRQGSKATNEKLFFGSGTQLSVL.

This clone is a singleton in its sample. This sequence joins TRBV3-1 (or the pseudogene TRBV3-2) and TRBJ1-4; 10 nucleotides line up with TRBD1. This CDR3 comprises 16 residues. The trim removed 4 bases at V and 6 bases at J, leaving 8 bases unmatched. CDR1 LGHDT and CDR2 YNNKEL come from the germline V gene (reference sequence). The CDR3 bases are TGTGCCAGCAGCCCGGACCTTGGGACAGGGGATGAAAAACTGTTTTTT. Protein: CASSPDLGTGDEKLFF.

CDR3 protein: CASSPPRAGVGYTEAFF. In nucleotides, the CDR3 is TGTGCCAGCTCACCACCGCGGGCAGGGGTTGGGTACACTGAAGCTTTCTTT. This chain uses TRBV18 with TRBJ1-1, with D possibly being TRBD1 (6 bases). This CDR3 region has 17 residues. V was shortened by 0 bases and J by 3 bases, with 17 bases between the two germline ends. Germline V gene lookup returns CDR1 KGHSH and CDR2 LQKENI.

V usage is TRBV7-8 and J usage is TRBJ2-1; TRBD2 agrees at 13 bases. CDR1 and CDR2 (germline): SGHVS, FQNEAQ. With 7 bases clipped from V and 5 bases from J, the junction kept 8 bases outside the gene matches. The CDR3 has 16 amino acids. CDR3 residues: CASTTSGRAGNNEQFF. The CDR3 nucleotides are TGTGCCAGCACTACTAGCGGGAGGGCCGGAAACAATGAGCAGTTCTTC.

V is TRBV23-1 and J is TRBJ1-2; tentatively, D is TRBD1 (6 bases). TRBV23-1 carries the ORF label, with uncertain function. Trimming removed 6 bases at V and 3 bases at J, with 32 bases between. CDR3 length: 20 amino acids. CDR3 sequence: CASSRKTPGTGDIQDYGYTF. The CDR3 DNA reads TGCGCCAGCAGCCGCAAAACACCGGGGACCGGGGACATTCAAGACTATGGCTACACCTTC.

The J gene is TRBJ2-7, the V gene TRBV5-1; no clear D. The V end was cut by 4 bases, the J end by 5 bases, with 13 bases between. The CDR3 runs to 13 residues. Germline V gene data show CDR1 as SGHRS and CDR2 as YFSETQ. This CDR3 is CASSAGLGNEQYF. The CDR3 nucleotides are TGCGCCAGCAGCGCCGGGTTGGGGAACGAGCAGTACTTC.

This clone was picked up a small number of times. The junction does not match germline at one end; this may be a read error. The rearrangement links TRBV19 to TRBJ1-2; a weak D match, TRBD1 (6 bases). There are 13 residues in the CDR3. Germline CDR1 LNHDA, CDR2 SQIVND (reference sequence). As DNA, the CDR3 is TGTGCCAGTAGAATAGGGGGAGTCCATGGCTACACCTTC. It codes for CASRIGGVHGYTF.

The chain couples TRBV7-9 to TRBJ1-3; D is uncertain. The V gene lost 3 bases and the J gene lost 5 bases, with 5 bases spanning the gap. The CDR3 sequence is 12 residues long. Germline V gene sequence: CDR1 SEHNR, CDR2 FQNEAQ (reference sequence). CDR3 sequence: CASSFERNTIYF. The DNA for the CDR3 is TGTGCCAGCAGCTTCGAACGAAACACCATATATTTT. Using reference TRBV7-9 and TRBJ1-3 for the parts outside the CDR3, the full variable domain is DTGVSQNPRHKITKRGQNVTFRCDPISEHNRLYWYRQTLGQGPEFLTYFQNEAQLEKSRLLSDRFSAERPKGSFSTLEIQRTEQGDSAMYLCASSFERNTIYFGEGSWLTVV.

The chain has TRBV6-2 or TRBV6-3 and TRBJ2-7, with 10 bases aligning to TRBD1. In germline, CDR1 is MNHEY, CDR2 SVGEGT. The V gene end was trimmed by 6 bases and the J gene end by 2 bases; junction bases not matched to a gene: 7. The CDR3 runs to 15 residues. The CDR3 coding sequence is TGTGCCAGCAGACCTGGACAGGGGGGCGCCTACGAGCAGTACTTC. Encoded protein: CASRPGQGGAYEQYF.

CDR3 nucleotides: TGTGCCAGCAGCTTAGTAGGGGGTTACCAGCCCCAGCATTTT. This translates into CASSLVGGYQPQHF. The chain recombines TRBV7-2 with TRBJ1-5; the D gene is possibly TRBD1 (6 bases). V was clipped by 1 base and J by 7 bases, with 11 bases between them. Germline V gene data show CDR1 as SGHTA and CDR2 as FQGNSA. This CDR3 comprises 14 residues.

The chain carries TRBV28 and TRBJ2-1; D unclear. Germline CDR1 and CDR2: MDHEN and SYDVKM. CDR3 length: 14 residues. V gave up 1 base and J gave up 6 bases, with 10 bases separating them. CDR3 in amino acids: CASSLSTPVNEQFF. CDR3 nucleotides: TGTGCCAGCAGTTTATCAACTCCAGTCAATGAGCAGTTCTTC.

The rearrangement links TRBV5-8 to TRBJ2-7, with a weak D call TRBD1 (6 bases). Trimming left V 2 bases short and J 6 bases short, with 9 bases between. The CDR3 has 12 residues. Germline V gene data show CDR1 as SGHTS and CDR2 as YDEGEE. CDR3 DNA: TGTGCCAGCAGCTTCTCCAGGGGCGAGCAGTACTTC. Encoded protein: CASSFSRGEQYF.

The chain links TRBV20-1 to TRBJ1-5, with no clear D. V gave up 3 bases and J gave up 5 bases, with 14 bases separating them. The CDR3 runs 14 residues. Germline V gives CDR1 DFQATT, CDR2 SNEGSKA (reference sequence). The CDR3 is CSASSGWPHQPQHF. In DNA form, the CDR3 reads TGCAGTGCTAGTTCAGGTTGGCCCCATCAGCCCCAGCATTTT.

The chain links TRBV7-2 to TRBJ2-2; 8 bases are a match to TRBD2. The CDR3 extends over 14 amino acids. V dropped 4 bases and J dropped 7; count of bases not matched to a gene: 5. The V gene's germline CDR1 is SGHTA and CDR2 FQGNSA. In DNA form, the CDR3 reads TGTGCCAGCAGCTCCGGACTAGCAGACGGGGAGCTGTTTTTT. Amino acid sequence: CASSSGLADGELFF.

Turning to this clone: A read error may produce the germline difference seen at one junction end. The chain combines TRBV7-6 with TRBJ2-5, with 8 bases identical to TRBD2. Germline CDR1 is SGHVS and CDR2 is FNYEAQ. CDR3 length: 15 residues. The CDR3 coding sequence is TGTGCCAGCACCTTACTAGCGGTCCACCAAGAGACCCAGTACTTC. Residues: CASTLLAVHQETQYF.